This T cell receptor beta chain was sequenced for a study of T cell responses to AZD1222 COVID-19 vaccine. Study-wide results and caveats: Donors skewed white British and female; clonal diversity was possibly underestimated. Only a handful of AZD1222 recipients were seropositive at baseline. Unmutated variant regions are reportedly the target of nearly half of TCRs that are spike-specific. After the peak T cell response, and only then, were repertoires sampled.

A note on this clone: The antigen is undetermined.

Here immunoSEQ multiplex PCR was the method, and the copy in TCRdb shows in-frame clones only, minus some. Found here are 150,000 to 200,000 clones, around nine tenths of them singletons; the top ten hold 3.5% to 4%. Germline V gives CDR1 WSHSY, CDR2 SAAADI. The V end was cut by 3 bases, the J end by 10 bases, with 15 bases between. CDR3 length equals 13 residues. Sequenced material: peripheral blood, taken 28 days after the second dose of the MenACWY control vaccine. This clonotype was obtained from an adult who received the MenACWY meningococcal vaccine as a control. The chain combines TRBV10-2 with TRBJ1-1, with a possible D match to TRBD1 (6 bases). The CDR3 loop reads CASSEEQGRRAFF. CDR3 DNA: TGCGCCAGCAGTGAAGAACAGGGTAGGAGAGCTTTCTTT.